This T cell receptor beta chain derives from a study of cytomegalovirus exposure and HLA in healthy donors. Study-level information: Roughly four fifths of a few hundred genotyped donors fell in the Caucasian-associated ancestry cluster.

Points from the study as a whole: The analysis excluded some indistinguishable V segments, including TRBV6-2 and TRBV6-3.

On this clone: The antigen remains unidentified.

Germline V CDR1 and CDR2: SGHKS, YYEKEE (reference sequence). This CDR3 has 14 residues. Germline trimming cut 0 bases from V and 6 bases from J; bases unmatched to any gene: 5. The primer mix had 60 Vbeta and 13 Jbeta primers. Methods used by the authors: In a later analysis, the count reached 75 million to 90 million unique TCR beta chains, with about 9.9 million shared. Sequencing was performed with immunoSEQ multiplex PCR; in TCRdb, only in-frame clones are kept and a portion is missing. That table furnishes V, J and clone size, whereas the DNA furnished D and trimming. The repertoire includes some 150,000 clones, approximately 79% of them detected once, and around 7.1% sits in the top ten.

The genes are TRBV5-5 and TRBJ2-7; 8 bases agree with TRBD1. The TCR was taken from a woman in her thirties or forties in good health and CMV-seropositive. Sample: PBMCs. The CDR3 DNA sequence: TGTGCCAGCAGCTTGGAACAGGGGGTTGCCGAGCAGTACTTC. It specifies CASSLEQGVAEQYF.